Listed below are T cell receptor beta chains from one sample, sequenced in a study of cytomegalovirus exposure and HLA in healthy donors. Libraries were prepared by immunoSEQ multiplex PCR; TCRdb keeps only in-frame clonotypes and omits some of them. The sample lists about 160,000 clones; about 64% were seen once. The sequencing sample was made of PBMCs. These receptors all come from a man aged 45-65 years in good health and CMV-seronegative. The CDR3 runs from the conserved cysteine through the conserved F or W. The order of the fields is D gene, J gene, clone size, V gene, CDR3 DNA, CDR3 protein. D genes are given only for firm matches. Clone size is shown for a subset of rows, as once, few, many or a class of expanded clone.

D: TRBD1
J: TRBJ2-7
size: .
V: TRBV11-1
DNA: TGTGCCAGCAGGGCTTATGGACAGGGTGGCTCCTACGAGCAGTACTTC
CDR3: CASRAYGQGGSYEQYF

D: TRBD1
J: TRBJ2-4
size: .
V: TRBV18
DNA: TGTGCCAGCTCCCACTATTATTTAGGGACAGGGAACGATCACATTCAGTACTTC
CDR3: CASSHYYLGTGNDHIQYF

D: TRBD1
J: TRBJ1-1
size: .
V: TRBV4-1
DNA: TGCGCCAGCAGCCACTGGGACAGCAGGGCCCGTGAAGCTTTCTTT
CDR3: CASSHWDSRAREAFF

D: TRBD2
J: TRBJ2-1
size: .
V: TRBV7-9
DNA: TGTGCCAGCAGCTATAGCGGGGGGGCGACTTACAATGAGCAGTTCTTC
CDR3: CASSYSGGATYNEQFF

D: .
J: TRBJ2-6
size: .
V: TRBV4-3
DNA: TGCGCCAGCAGCCAAGATAGGGGTCCTGGGGCCAACGTCCTGACTTTC
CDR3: CASSQDRGPGANVLTF

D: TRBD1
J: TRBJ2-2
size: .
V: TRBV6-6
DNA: TGTGCCAGCAGAGACCCCGGGACAGGGAGCGCCGGGGAGCTGTTTTTT
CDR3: CASRDPGTGSAGELFF

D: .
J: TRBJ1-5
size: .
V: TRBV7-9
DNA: TGTGCCAGCAGTTCGAGCGGGGGAAGGGTTAGCAATCAGCCCCAGCATTTT
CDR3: CASSSSGGRVSNQPQHF

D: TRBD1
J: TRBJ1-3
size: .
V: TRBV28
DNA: TGTGCCAGCACCCTGACAGGGGCCGGCTCTGGAAACACCATATATTTT
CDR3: CASTLTGAGSGNTIYF

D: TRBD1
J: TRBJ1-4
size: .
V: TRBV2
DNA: TGTGCCAGCAGTGGGGACAGGGTCGAAAAACTGTTTTTT
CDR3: CASSGDRVEKLFF

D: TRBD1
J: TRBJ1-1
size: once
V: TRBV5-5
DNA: TGTGCCAGCAGCATCTCAGGGGGCGCGAACACTGAAGCTTTCTTT
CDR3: CASSISGGANTEAFF

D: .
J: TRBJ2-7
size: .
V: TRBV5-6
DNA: TGTGCCAGCAGCTTAATCGGGGTGAGCGGCGACGAGCAGTACTTC
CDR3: CASSLIGVSGDEQYF

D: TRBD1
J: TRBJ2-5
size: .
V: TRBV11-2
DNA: TGTGCCAGCAGCGCCAGGGGGGAGACCCAGTACTTC
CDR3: CASSARGETQYF

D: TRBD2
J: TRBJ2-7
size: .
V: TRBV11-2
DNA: TGTGCCAGCAGCTCCCGGGCTAGCGGGGGGGCGAGTGAGCAGTACTTC
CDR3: CASSSRASGGASEQYF

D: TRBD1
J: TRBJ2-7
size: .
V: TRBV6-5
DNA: TGTGCCAGCAGTTCTACAGGGGGCTTCTACGAGCAGTACTTC
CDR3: CASSSTGGFYEQYF

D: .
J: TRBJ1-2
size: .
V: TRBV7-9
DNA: TGTGCCAGCAGCTTAAGGGGATCGAACTATGGCTACACCTTC
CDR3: CASSLRGSNYGYTF

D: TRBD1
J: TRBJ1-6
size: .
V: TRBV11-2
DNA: TGTGCCAGCAGCTTCAACGACAGGGGTCCCTATAATTCACCCCTCCACTTT
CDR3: CASSFNDRGPYNSPLHF

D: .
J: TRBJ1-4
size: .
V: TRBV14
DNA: TGTGCCAGCAGCCAAGCTCGGGGGACTAATGAAAAACTGTTTTTT
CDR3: CASSQARGTNEKLFF

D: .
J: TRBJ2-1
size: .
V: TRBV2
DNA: TGTGCCAGCAGTGTGCGACTCCCCGAGGTGGCCGAGCAGTTCTTC
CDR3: CASSVRLPEVAEQFF

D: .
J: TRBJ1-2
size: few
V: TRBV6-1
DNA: TGTGCCAGCAGTTTAAGCGCATATGGCTACACCTTC
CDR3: CASSLSAYGYTF

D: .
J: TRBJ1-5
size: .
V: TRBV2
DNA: TGTGCCAGCAGTGAATCAAGTCGGGGCAATCAGCCCCAGCATTTT
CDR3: CASSESSRGNQPQHF

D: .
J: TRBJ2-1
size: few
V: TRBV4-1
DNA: TGCGCCAGCAGCCAGCAGGGAGGTGAGCAGTTCTTC
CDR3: CASSQQGGEQFF

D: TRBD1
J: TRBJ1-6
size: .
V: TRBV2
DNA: TGTGCCAGCAGTGATTACAGGGGTGGGACACCCCTCCACTTT
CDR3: CASSDYRGGTPLHF

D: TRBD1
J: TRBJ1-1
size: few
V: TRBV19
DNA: TGTGCCAGTAGTCGGACAGGGTACACTGAAGCTTTCTTT
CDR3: CASSRTGYTEAFF

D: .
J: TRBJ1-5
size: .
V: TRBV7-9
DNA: TGTGCCAGCAGATGTCAGGCGTATAGCAATCAGCCCCAGCATTTT
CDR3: CASRCQAYSNQPQHF

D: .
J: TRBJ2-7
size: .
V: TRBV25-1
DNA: TGTGCCAGCAGTGAATCCCCCTGCGAGCAGTACTTC
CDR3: CASSESPCEQYF

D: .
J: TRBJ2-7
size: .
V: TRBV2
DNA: TGTGCCAGCAGTACACAGGGAACTACCTCCTACGAGCAGTACTTC
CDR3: CASSTQGTTSYEQYF

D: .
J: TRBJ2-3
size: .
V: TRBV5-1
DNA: TGCGCCAGCAGCTTGGTTCCTAGCACAGATACGCAGTATTTT
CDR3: CASSLVPSTDTQYF

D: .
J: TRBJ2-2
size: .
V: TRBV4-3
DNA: TGCGCCAGCAGCCAAGGGGAAGGGGCGAACACCGGGGAGCTGTTTTTT
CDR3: CASSQGEGANTGELFF

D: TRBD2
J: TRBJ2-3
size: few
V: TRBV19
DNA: TGTGCCAGTAGTATAGCGGGAGCGGGGTTTGGCACAGATACGCAGTATTTT
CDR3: CASSIAGAGFGTDTQYF

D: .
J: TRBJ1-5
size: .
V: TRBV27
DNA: TGTGCCAGCAGTTTAGGGTCGGGGGATCAGCCCCAGCATTTT
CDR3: CASSLGSGDQPQHF

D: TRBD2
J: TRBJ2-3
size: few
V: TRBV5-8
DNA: TGTGCCAGCAGCGTGCACGGGGGGTCCAGCACAGATACGCAGTATTTT
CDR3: CASSVHGGSSTDTQYF

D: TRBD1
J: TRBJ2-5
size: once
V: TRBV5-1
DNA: TGCGCCAGCAGCTCTCAGGGACAGGGGACCCAAGAGACCCAGTACTTC
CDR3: CASSSQGQGTQETQYF

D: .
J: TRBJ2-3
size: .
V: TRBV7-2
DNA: TGTGCCAGCAGCTTAAATGGCCAAATTAGCACAGATACGCAGTATTTT
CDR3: CASSLNGQISTDTQYF

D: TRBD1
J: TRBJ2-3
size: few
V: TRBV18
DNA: TGTGCCAGCTCACCACCGGCCAGGGGGCCGGGGGATACGCAGTATTTT
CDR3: CASSPPARGPGDTQYF

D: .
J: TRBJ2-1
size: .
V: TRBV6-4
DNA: TGTGCCAGCAGTGATTCCCGCAATGAGCAGTTCTTC
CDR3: CASSDSRNEQFF

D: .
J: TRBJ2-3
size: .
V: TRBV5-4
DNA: TGTGCCAGCAGCACTAAAGCTAGCACAGATACGCAGTATTTT
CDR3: CASSTKASTDTQYF

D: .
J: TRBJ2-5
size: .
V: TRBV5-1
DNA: TGCGCCAGCGAGACAGGATTGGGGGAGACCCAGTACTTC
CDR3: CASETGLGETQYF

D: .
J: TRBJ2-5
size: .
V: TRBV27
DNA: TGTGCCAGCAACCAGCAGGGGAGCCATCAGACCCAGTACTTC
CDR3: CASNQQGSHQTQYF

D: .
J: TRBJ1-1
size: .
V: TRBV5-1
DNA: TGCGCCAGCAGCTTGAGCACAGCGAACACTGAAGCTTTCTTT
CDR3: CASSLSTANTEAFF

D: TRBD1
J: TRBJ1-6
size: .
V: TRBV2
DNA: TGTGCCAGCAGTGAACTAAGGGGGCCGGGTTCACCCCTCCACTTT
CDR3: CASSELRGPGSPLHF

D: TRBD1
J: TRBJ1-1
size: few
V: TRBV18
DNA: TGTGCCAGCTCACCACATGTATTGGAGGGGGCGTCGGCTGAAGCTTTCTTT
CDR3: CASSPHVLEGASAEAFF

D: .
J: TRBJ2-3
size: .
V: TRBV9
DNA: TGTGCCAGCAGCGTAGTGGCTTCAGATACGCAGTATTTT
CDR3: CASSVVASDTQYF

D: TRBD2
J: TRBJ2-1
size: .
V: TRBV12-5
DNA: TGTGCTAGTGGTTTGGGACGACTAGCGGGGTCCAATGAGCAGTTCTTC
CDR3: CASGLGRLAGSNEQFF

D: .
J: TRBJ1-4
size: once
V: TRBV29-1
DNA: TGCAGCGTTGAGGGAACAGGGAGTGAAGGGTTAGGAGAAAAACTGTTTTTT
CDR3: CSVEGTGSEGLGEKLFF

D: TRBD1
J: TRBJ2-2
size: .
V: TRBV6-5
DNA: TGTGCCAGCAGGCGACAGGGTGGTCACACCGGGGAGCTGTTTTTT
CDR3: CASRRQGGHTGELFF

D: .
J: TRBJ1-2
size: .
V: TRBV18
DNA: TGTGCCAGCTCACCACTCACAGGGAGCGTAGATGGCTACACCTTC
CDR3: CASSPLTGSVDGYTF

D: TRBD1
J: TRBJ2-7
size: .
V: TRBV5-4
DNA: TGTGCCAGCAGCCACGGGGACAGGGGCTCCAACGAGCAGTACTTC
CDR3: CASSHGDRGSNEQYF

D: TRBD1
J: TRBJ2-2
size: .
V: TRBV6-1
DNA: TGTGCCAGCAACAACAGGGGGTTTGACACCGGGGAGCTGTTTTTT
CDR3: CASNNRGFDTGELFF

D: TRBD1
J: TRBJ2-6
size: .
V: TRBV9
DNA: TGTGCCAGCAGCCCAGGGACAGGGATCTCTGGGGCCAACGTCCTGACTTTC
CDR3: CASSPGTGISGANVLTF